This T cell receptor (beta chain) was observed in a study of molecular identifiers for immune sequencing clone quantification. Points from the study as a whole: In naive cells, under 1% of molecules belonged to clones above 20 RNA copies, against over 98% in effector cells.

This clonotype occurred many times. Its antigen is still unknown. TCRdb itself ran the PCR reads through MiXCR, one entry per CDR3 protein. Among under 650,000 distinct CDR3 sequences listed, 20% were seen once. The CDR3 sequence is 18 residues long. V dropped 2 bases and J dropped 2; count of bases not matched to a gene: 12. Germline CDR1 reads LNHDA; CDR2 reads SQIVND (reference sequence). The chain carries TRBV19 and TRBJ2-3; the match to TRBD2 covers 8 bases. Source material: naive CD8+ T cells from blood, with Jurkat cell RNA spiked in. The subset: FACS-sorted CD8+CD4-CCR7+CD45RA+ naive T cells. The receptor's source is a human donor in good health. Some libraries in this study had Jurkat cell RNA spiked in. In DNA form, the CDR3 reads TGTGCCAGTAGTATATGTAGGCCAGCGGGAGTGTTCACAGATACGCAGTATTTT. This encodes CASSICRPAGVFTDTQYF.